The source of this TCR beta chain is a study of blood T cell repertoires in COVID-19. Under the authors' procedure: From reference gene primer amplification, estimates of nucleated cell counts were derived. Some clones are missing from TCRdb's copy, which holds only in-frame ones; the method was immunoSEQ multiplex PCR. V and J calls and clone size are as listed in that table; D and trimming were resolved from the DNA. The table shows approximately 89,000 clones, with approximately 90% occurring only once. Germline CDR1 and CDR2: SGHRS and YFSETQ. The V and J ends lost 4 bases and 7 bases, in that order; junction bases with no gene match: 7. The CDR3 extends over 14 amino acids.

The rearrangement joins TRBV5-1 to TRBJ1-1, with 10 bases identical to TRBD1. The source material was peripheral blood. This sequence was found in an older man with acute or convalescent COVID-19. The CDR3, as DNA: TGCGCCAGCAGCCCGGGACAGGGGTTCGGTGAAGCTTTCTTT. Translating gives CASSPGQGFGEAFF. The whole variable domain, filled in from reference TRBV5-1 and TRBJ1-1, reads KAGVTQTPRYLIKTRGQQVTLSCSPISGHRSVSWYQQTPGQGLQFLFEYFSETQRNKGNFPGRFSGRQFSNSRSEMNVSTLELGDSALYLCASSPGQGFGEAFFGQGTRLTVV.